A selection of T cell receptor beta chains follows, all from one sample in a study of blood T cell repertoires in COVID-19. Assay: immunoSEQ multiplex PCR; the TCRdb copy retains only in-frame clones and omits some. Of approximately 400,000 clones in the sample, around 89% were seen once. Sequencing was carried out using PBMCs or T cells enriched from blood (not recorded which). These receptors were obtained from a woman aged 18-30 years who had recovered from COVID-19. The conserved cysteine and the conserved F or W are not part of the CDR3 here.

j_gene,v_gene,CDR3aa
TRBJ1-2,TRBV5-8,ASSLGGQGVWNGYT
TRBJ1-5,TRBV19,ASSIDMATVKNQPQH
TRBJ1-3,TRBV29-1,SVVPGAGNTIY
TRBJ2-2,TRBV3-1/TRBV3-2,ASSQQVTGELF
TRBJ1-4,TRBV6-5,ASGTGGAGEKLF
TRBJ2-2,TRBV10-3,AISVRGTGGAGNTGELF
TRBJ2-7,TRBV5-4,ASSLRQGYEQY
TRBJ1-4,TRBV4-3,ASSQDAGGNEKLF
TRBJ1-5,TRBV6-4,ASSEGDGNQPQH
TRBJ2-1,TRBV29-1,SVERAYNEQF
TRBJ1-4,TRBV30,AWSVSGTEKLF
TRBJ1-1,TRBV10-3,AIRDRDTEAF
TRBJ2-7,TRBV28,ASSLGQEVYEQY
TRBJ1-2,TRBV6-5,ASSPPDSLSYGYT
TRBJ1-5,TRBV28,ASSPMGGNQPQH
TRBJ1-1,TRBV24-1,ATSAGNTEAF
TRBJ1-5,TRBV6-1,ASSENVIYRGFDGNQPQH
TRBJ2-1,TRBV5-4,ASRSINGNEQF
TRBJ2-2,TRBV14,ASSNPSANTGELF
TRBJ1-4,TRBV27,ASSEERVSQDNEKLF
TRBJ1-1,TRBV4-3,ASSLQGKNTEAF
TRBJ2-3,TRBV5-4,ASSSGTPTDTQY
TRBJ1-2,TRBV4-3,ASSQGRENNYGYT
TRBJ1-6,TRBV19,ASSSGTGQSSYNSPLH
TRBJ1-4,TRBV30,AWNFPAGDEKLF
TRBJ2-2,TRBV14,ASSPGPFNTGELF
TRBJ1-1,TRBV5-1,ASSRGQGDTEAF
TRBJ1-2,TRBV5-1,ASRGTNYGYT
TRBJ1-2,TRBV2,ASRAGDSYGYT
TRBJ1-1,TRBV5-6,ASSLGVSTEAF
TRBJ1-4,TRBV5-6,ASSKKGSEKLF
TRBJ1-5,TRBV19,ASSIDAGVQPQH
TRBJ1-1,TRBV19,ASTQVHSEAF
TRBJ1-2,TRBV29-1,SVAPRVANYGYT
TRBJ2-6,TRBV19,ASSIEGAGANVLT
TRBJ2-7,TRBV4-2,ASSQSWSSYEQY
TRBJ2-3,TRBV7-5,ARSLGQRGNTDTQY
TRBJ2-7,TRBV7-2,ASNRGLDEQY
TRBJ2-1,TRBV9,ASSPGVGPLYNEQF
TRBJ1-5,TRBV5-8,ASSNLLWEGNQPQH
TRBJ2-3,TRBV30,AWSRNLQGITDTQY
TRBJ1-3,TRBV30,AWSVGTSSGNTIY
TRBJ2-2,TRBV10-1,ASSDRGGTGELF